This TCR beta chain was sequenced for a study of cytomegalovirus exposure and HLA in healthy donors. Study summary: Earlier sequencing of approximately 200 million T cells yielded nearly 120 million unique TCR beta sequences. A data release that came early held some 84 million unique TCRs from HLA-typed donors.

Study-wide results and caveats: Evidence from a later analysis indicated that most CMV-associated TCR beta chains looked HLA-restricted.

Amplification used 60 Vbeta primers and 13 Jbeta primers. Data came from immunoSEQ multiplex PCR; TCRdb stores just in-frame clones and leaves some out. In the table there are 150,000 to 200,000 clones, around 80% of which are singletons. This CDR3 is built from 14 residues. V shed 5 bases and J 1 base; nucleotides not matched to a gene: 1. CDR1 and CDR2 from the germline V gene are MRHNA and SNTAGT. This clone was recorded only once. Antigen specificity is unknown. The sequence came from a woman aged 25 to 39 in good health and CMV-seropositive. V and J are TRBV6-4 and TRBJ2-7; 11 bases match TRBD2. The sequenced sample consisted of PBMCs. CDR3 sequence: CASSPSGRSYEQYF. The CDR3 DNA follows: TGTGCCAGCAGTCCTAGCGGGAGGTCCTACGAGCAGTACTTC.